This passage covers 10 T cell receptor beta chains from one sample sequenced in a study of T-cell reconstitution after alpha-beta-depleted transplantation in children. Unique molecular identifiers tagged the TCRbeta library. TCRdb called the PCR reads again in MiXCR, with one record for every CDR3 protein. The sample contains some 530,000 distinct CDR3 sequences, around 12% of which appear only once. The sample here was PBMCs from the stem cell graft donor, taken from the stem cell graft. The receptors originated from a human donor who donated a stem cell graft to a child with combined immunodeficiency.

This clonotype was seen ten or more times. V usage is TRBV5-6 and J usage is TRBJ2-7; 11 bases align to TRBD1. The germline gives CDR1 SGHDT, CDR2 YYEEEE. V trimming: 1 base; J trimming: 7 bases; junction bases outside the gene matches: 7. The CDR3 has 15 residues. The CDR3 reads CASSLMDRGLGEQYF. For the CDR3, the DNA is TGTGCCAGCAGCTTGATGGACAGGGGGCTGGGGGAGCAGTACTTC.

The chain carries TRBV9 and TRBJ2-2; D possibly corresponds to TRBD2 (5 bases). Trimming shortened V by 5 bases and J by 2 bases, and 10 bases separated the two germline ends. CDR1 and CDR2 (germline): SGDLS, YYNGEE. The CDR3 has 14 residues. This CDR3 is CASREVPNTGELFF. CDR3 DNA: TGTGCCAGCAGGGAGGTACCTAACACCGGGGAGCTGTTTTTT.

J is TRBJ2-3 and V is TRBV3-1; unclear D gene. The CDR3 is 15 amino acids. Germline V gives CDR1 LGHDT, CDR2 YNNKEL (reference sequence). V was cut by 0 bases and J by 7 bases, with 14 bases left in between. The CDR3 sequence: CASSQDLAHSNTQYF. CDR3 in DNA: TGTGCCAGCAGCCAAGATTTGGCTCACTCAAATACGCAGTATTTT.

The gene calls are TRBV4-3 and TRBJ1-3; 9 positions match TRBD1. CDR1 and CDR2 from the germline V gene are LGHNA and YSLEER. V shed 0 bases, J shed 4 bases, and the junction held 4 bases outside the gene matches. The CDR3 has 16 residues. The CDR3 loop is CASSQDTGGSGNTIYF. The CDR3 nucleotides are TGCGCCAGCAGCCAAGATACAGGGGGCTCGGGAAACACCATATATTTT.

This clonotype showed up just a few times. The chain combines TRBV27 with TRBJ1-1; D not certain. This CDR3 spans 15 amino acids. Germline lookup yields CDR1 MNHEY and CDR2 SMNVEV (reference sequence). Trimming cost V 6 bases and J 0 bases, with 14 bases left between them. The DNA for the CDR3 is TGTGCCAGCAGCCTAAACCCAGGTGTGAACACTGAAGCTTTCTTT. This gives the protein CASSLNPGVNTEAFF.

This clonotype was observed many times. The chain uses TRBV20-1 and TRBJ2-1; D not certain. Germline CDR1 DFQATT, CDR2 SNEGSKA (reference sequence). This CDR3 is 11 amino acids long. Trimming took 4 bases from V and 10 from J, leaving 11 bases between them. The CDR3 coding sequence is TGCAGTGCTAAACCCCGAACGGAGCAGTTCTTC. Its translation is CSAKPRTEQFF.

This clonotype was found a few times. The chain couples TRBV25-1 to TRBJ2-1; no clear D gene. V lost 2 bases, J lost 4 bases, and 6 bases lay in between. The germline V gene encodes CDR1 MGHDK and CDR2 SYGVNS. The CDR3 consists of 13 residues. The DNA of the CDR3 is TGTGCCAGCAGTGAAAAAGCGTACAATGAGCAGTTCTTC. It specifies CASSEKAYNEQFF.

The chain is built from TRBV20-1 and TRBJ1-1; D possibly corresponds to TRBD1 (6 bases). Trimming took off 5 bases at V and 0 bases at J, with 13 bases between the two ends. The CDR3 extends over 14 amino acids. Germline loops: CDR1 DFQATT, CDR2 SNEGSKA (reference sequence). CDR3 bases: TGCAGTGCTGCCTCGGGACATATGAACACTGAAGCTTTCTTT. Encoded protein: CSAASGHMNTEAFF.

Many counts were recorded for this clonotype. The CDR3: CSARDFRTDTQYF. The CDR3 DNA reads TGCAGTGCTAGGGACTTTCGCACAGATACGCAGTATTTT. This chain connects TRBV20-1 to TRBJ2-3; tentative D call: TRBD2 (5 bases). The CDR3 is 13 residues long. V lost 3 bases and J 1 base, leaving 8 bases between the germline ends. Germline assignment: CDR1 DFQATT and CDR2 SNEGSKA (reference sequence).

This clonotype was picked up a small number of times. This chain joins TRBV10-3 and TRBJ2-7; 9 positions agree with TRBD1. Per the germline V gene, CDR1 is ENHRY and CDR2 is SYGVKD. The V and J ends lost 6 bases and 2 bases, in that order; junction bases with no gene match: 5. The CDR3 has 14 residues. CDR3 region: CAISRDRAAYEQYF. CDR3 in DNA: TGTGCCATCAGCCGGGACAGGGCAGCCTACGAGCAGTACTTC.